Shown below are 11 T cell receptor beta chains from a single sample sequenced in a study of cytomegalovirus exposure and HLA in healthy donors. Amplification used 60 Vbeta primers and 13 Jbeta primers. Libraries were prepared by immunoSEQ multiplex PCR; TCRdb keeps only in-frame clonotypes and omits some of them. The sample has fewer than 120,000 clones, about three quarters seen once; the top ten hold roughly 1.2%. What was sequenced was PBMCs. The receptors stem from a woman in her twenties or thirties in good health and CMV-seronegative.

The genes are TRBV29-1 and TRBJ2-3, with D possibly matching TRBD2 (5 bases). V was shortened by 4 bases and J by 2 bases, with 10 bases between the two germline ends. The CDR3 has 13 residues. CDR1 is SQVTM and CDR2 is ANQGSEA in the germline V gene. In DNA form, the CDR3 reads TGCAGCGTTGGAGGGCTATACACAGATACGCAGTATTTT. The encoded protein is CSVGGLYTDTQYF.

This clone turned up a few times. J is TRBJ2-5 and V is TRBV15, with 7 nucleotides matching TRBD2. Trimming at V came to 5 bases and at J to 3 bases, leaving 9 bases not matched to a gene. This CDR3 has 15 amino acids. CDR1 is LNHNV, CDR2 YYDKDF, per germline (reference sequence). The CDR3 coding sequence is TGTGCCACCAGCGTTACTTCCCTAGCGGAAGAGACCCAGTACTTC. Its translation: CATSVTSLAEETQYF.

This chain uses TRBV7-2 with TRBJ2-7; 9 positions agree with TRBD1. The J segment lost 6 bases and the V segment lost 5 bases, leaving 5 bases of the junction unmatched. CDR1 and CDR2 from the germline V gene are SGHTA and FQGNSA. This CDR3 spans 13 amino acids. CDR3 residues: CASSRDRVAEQYF. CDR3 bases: TGTGCCAGCAGCCGGGACAGGGTGGCCGAGCAGTACTTC.

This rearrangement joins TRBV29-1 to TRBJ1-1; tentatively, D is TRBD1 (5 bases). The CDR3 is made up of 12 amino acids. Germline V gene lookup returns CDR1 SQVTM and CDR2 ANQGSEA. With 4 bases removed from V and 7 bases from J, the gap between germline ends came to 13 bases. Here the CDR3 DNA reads TGCAGCGTTGGGCAGGGAATTGGTGAAGCTTTCTTT. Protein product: CSVGQGIGEAFF.

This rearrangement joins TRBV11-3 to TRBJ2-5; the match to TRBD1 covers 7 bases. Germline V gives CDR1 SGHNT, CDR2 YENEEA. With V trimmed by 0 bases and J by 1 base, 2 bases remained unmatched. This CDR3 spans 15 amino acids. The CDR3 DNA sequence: TGTGCCAGCAGCTTAGACGGGACAGTCCAAGAGACCCAGTACTTC. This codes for CASSLDGTVQETQYF.

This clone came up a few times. The CDR3 region has the DNA TGTGCCAGCAGCCTGGACAGGGGCGGCGAAAAACTGTTTTTT. It codes for CASSLDRGGEKLFF. This rearrangement joins TRBV6-5 to TRBJ1-4; 9 bases map to TRBD1. J lost 8 bases, V lost 6 bases, and 7 bases had no gene match. The CDR3 covers 14 residues. Per the germline V gene, CDR1 is MNHEY and CDR2 is SVGAGI.

CDR3 bases: TGTGCCAGCCTAAGGGCCCCCGGGACTACCTACGAGCAGTACTTC. This encodes CASLRAPGTTYEQYF. The chain has TRBV28 and TRBJ2-7, with 7 bases identical to TRBD2. The V segment lost 8 bases and the J segment 2 bases; nucleotides outside the gene matches: 12. Germline V gene sequence: CDR1 MDHEN, CDR2 SYDVKM. This CDR3 has 15 residues.

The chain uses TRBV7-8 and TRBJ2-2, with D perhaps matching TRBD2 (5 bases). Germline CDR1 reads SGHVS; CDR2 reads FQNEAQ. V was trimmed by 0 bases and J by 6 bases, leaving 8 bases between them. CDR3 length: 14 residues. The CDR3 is CASSLAWEPGELFF. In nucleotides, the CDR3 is TGTGCCAGCAGCTTAGCGTGGGAGCCCGGGGAGCTGTTTTTT.

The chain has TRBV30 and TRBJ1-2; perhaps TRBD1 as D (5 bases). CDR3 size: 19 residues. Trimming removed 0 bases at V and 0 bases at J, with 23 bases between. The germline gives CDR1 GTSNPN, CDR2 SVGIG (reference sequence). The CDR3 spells CAWSVPLQGVRLANYGYTF. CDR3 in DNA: TGTGCCTGGAGTGTACCTCTTCAGGGTGTCCGATTAGCTAACTATGGCTACACCTTC. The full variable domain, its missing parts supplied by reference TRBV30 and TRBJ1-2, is SQTIHQWPATLVQPVGSPLSLECTVEGTSNPNLYWYRQAAGRGLQLLFYSVGIGQISSEVPQNLSASRPQDRQFILSSKKLLLSDSGFYLCAWSVPLQGVRLANYGYTFGSGTRLTVV.

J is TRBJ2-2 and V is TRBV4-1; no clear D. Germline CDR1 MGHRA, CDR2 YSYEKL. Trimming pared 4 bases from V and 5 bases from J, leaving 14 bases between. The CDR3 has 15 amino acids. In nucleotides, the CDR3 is TGCGCCAGCAGCCCCTTGCTAGGCTCAACCGGGGAGCTGTTTTTT. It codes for CASSPLLGSTGELFF.

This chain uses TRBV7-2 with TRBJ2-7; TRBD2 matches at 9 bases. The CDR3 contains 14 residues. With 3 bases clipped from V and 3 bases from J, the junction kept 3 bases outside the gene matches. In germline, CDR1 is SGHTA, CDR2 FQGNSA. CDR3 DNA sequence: TGTGCCAGCAGCTTTAGCGGGAGTGACTACGAGCAGTACTTC. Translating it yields CASSFSGSDYEQYF.